Reported below is one TCR beta chain. Authors' analysis steps: Reference gene primer amplification gave nucleated cell count estimates. Some clones are missing from TCRdb's copy, which holds only in-frame ones; the method was immunoSEQ multiplex PCR. From that table come the V and J calls and clone size; the DNA was used to work out D and trimming. The sample records 540,000 or so clones, 85% to 90% being singletons. This entry comes from a study of blood T cell repertoires in COVID-19. About the research overall: The origin of the acute and convalescent COVID-19 samples was the United States, Italy and Spain. Sources were T cells, B-cell-depleted T cells, or PBMCs; the material itself was cDNA or gDNA.

Deletions cut 10 bases from V and 5 bases from J, with 14 bases between. Germline CDR1 LNHDA, CDR2 SQIVND (reference sequence). This CDR3 comprises 12 residues. Seattle cases were enrolled at active infection and followed longitudinally. This clonotype was sampled from a woman aged 45-65 years with COVID-19, enrolled during active disease. The rearrangement uses TRBV19 and TRBJ1-1; D might be TRBD1 (6 bases). Sequenced: peripheral blood. The CDR3 nucleotides read TGTGCCACCCAGGGGCGCCGAACTGAAGCTTTCTTT. This encodes CATQGRRTEAFF. The entire variable domain, with the rest obtained from reference TRBV19 and TRBJ1-1, is as follows: DGGITQSPKYLFRKEGQNVTLSCEQNLNHDAMYWYRQDPGQGLRLIYYSQIVNDFQKGDIAEGYSVSREKKESFPLTVTSAQKNPTAFYLCATQGRRTEAFFGQGTRLTVV.